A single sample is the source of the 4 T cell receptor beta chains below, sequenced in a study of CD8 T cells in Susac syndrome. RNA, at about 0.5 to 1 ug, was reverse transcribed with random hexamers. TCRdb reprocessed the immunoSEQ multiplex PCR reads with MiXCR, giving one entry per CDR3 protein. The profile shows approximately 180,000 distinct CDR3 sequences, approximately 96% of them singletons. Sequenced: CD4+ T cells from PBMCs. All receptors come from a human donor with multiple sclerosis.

The DNA of the CDR3 is TGTGCCAGCAGTCTTAGACAGGGGAGACTCAATCAGCCCCAGCATTTT. It translates to CASSLRQGRLNQPQHF. The chain combines TRBV12-3 or TRBV12-4 with TRBJ1-5; TRBD1 agrees at 8 bases. The CDR3 loop spans 16 amino acids. With V trimmed by 5 bases and J by 3 bases, 9 bases remained unmatched.

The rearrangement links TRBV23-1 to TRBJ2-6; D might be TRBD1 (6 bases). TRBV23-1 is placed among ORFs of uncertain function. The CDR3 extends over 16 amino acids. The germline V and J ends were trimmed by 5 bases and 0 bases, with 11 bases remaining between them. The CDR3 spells CASSTKQGSGANVLTF. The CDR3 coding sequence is TGCGCCAGCAGTACGAAACAGGGCTCTGGGGCCAACGTCCTGACTTTC.

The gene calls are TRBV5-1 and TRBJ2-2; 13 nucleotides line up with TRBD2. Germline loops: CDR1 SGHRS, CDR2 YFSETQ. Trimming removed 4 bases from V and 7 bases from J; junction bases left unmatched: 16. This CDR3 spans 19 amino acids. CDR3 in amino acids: CASSGGLAGAPPEGGELFF. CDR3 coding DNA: TGCGCCAGCAGCGGTGGACTAGCGGGGGCACCTCCCGAGGGCGGGGAGCTGTTTTTT. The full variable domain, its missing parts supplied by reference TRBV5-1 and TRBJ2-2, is KAGVTQTPRYLIKTRGQQVTLSCSPISGHRSVSWYQQTPGQGLQFLFEYFSETQRNKGNFPGRFSGRQFSNSRSEMNVSTLELGDSALYLCASSGGLAGAPPEGGELFFGEGSRLTVL.

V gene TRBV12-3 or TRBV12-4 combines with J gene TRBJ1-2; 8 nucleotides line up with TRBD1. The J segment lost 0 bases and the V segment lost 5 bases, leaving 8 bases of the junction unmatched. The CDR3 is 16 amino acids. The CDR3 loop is CASSPDRGRTNYGYTF. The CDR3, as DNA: TGTGCCAGCAGTCCCGACAGGGGCAGGACTAACTATGGCTACACCTTC.